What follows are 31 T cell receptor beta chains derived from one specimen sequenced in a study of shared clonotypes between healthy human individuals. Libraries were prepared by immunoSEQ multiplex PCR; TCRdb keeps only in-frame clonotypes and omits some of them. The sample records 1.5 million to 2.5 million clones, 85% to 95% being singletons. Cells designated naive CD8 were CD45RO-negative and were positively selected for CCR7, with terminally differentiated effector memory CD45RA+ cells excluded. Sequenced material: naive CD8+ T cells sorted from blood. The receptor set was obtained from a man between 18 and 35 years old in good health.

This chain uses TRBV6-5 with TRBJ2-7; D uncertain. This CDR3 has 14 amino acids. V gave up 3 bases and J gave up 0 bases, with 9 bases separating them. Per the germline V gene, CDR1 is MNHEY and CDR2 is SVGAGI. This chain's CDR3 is CASSYQISSYEQYF. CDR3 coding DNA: TGTGCCAGCAGTTATCAAATAAGCTCCTACGAGCAGTACTTC.

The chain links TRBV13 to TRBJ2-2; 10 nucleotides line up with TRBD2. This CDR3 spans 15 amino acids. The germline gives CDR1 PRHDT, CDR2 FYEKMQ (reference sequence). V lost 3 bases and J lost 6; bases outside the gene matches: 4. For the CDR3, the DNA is TGTGCCAGCAGCTTTATTAGCGGGAGGTCCGGGGAGCTGTTTTTT. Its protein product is CASSFISGRSGELFF.

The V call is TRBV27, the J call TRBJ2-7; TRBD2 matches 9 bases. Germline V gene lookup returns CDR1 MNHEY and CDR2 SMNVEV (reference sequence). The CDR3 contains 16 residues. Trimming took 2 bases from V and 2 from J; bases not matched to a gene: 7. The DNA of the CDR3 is TGTGCCAGCAGTTTAGTCACTCCTAGCGGGGCCTACGAGCAGTACTTC. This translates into CASSLVTPSGAYEQYF.

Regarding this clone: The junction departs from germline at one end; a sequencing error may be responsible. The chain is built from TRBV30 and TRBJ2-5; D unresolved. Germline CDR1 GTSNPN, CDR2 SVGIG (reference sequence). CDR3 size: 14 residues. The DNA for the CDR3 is TGTGCCTGGAGTGTTTCGAACAACCAGGAGACCCAGTACTTC. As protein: CAWSVSNNQETQYF.

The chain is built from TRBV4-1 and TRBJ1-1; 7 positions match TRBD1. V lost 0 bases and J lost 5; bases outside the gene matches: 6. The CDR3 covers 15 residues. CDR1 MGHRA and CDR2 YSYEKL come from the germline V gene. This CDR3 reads CASSQDARGGTEAFF. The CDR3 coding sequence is TGCGCCAGCAGCCAAGACGCCAGGGGGGGGACTGAAGCTTTCTTT.

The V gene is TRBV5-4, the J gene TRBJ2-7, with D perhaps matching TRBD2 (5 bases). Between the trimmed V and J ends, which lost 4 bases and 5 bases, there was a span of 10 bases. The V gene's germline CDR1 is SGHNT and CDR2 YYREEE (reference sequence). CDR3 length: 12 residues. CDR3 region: CASSPSRDEQYF. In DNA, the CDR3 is TGTGCCAGCAGCCCTTCGCGGGACGAGCAGTACTTC.

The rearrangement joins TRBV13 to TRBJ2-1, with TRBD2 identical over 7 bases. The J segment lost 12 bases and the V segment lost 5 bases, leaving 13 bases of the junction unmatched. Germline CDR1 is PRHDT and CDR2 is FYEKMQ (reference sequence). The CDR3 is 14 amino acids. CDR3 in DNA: TGTGCCAGCAGCCTCGGACTAGTTCACTTGGGGCAGTTCTTC. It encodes CASSLGLVHLGQFF.

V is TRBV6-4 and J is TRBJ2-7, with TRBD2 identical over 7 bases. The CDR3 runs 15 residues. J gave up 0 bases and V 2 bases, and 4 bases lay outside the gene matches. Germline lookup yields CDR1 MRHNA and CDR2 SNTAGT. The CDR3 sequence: CASSDLSGPSYEQYF. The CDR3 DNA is TGTGCCAGCAGTGACCTTAGCGGGCCCTCCTACGAGCAGTACTTC.

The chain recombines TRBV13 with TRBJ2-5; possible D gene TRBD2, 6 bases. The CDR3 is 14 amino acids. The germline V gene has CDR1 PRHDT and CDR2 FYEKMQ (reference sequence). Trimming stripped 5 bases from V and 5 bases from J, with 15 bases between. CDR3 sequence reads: CASSPQTRGETQYF. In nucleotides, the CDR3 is TGTGCCAGCAGCCCTCAGACTAGAGGGGAGACCCAGTACTTC. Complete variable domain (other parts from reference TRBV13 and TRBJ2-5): AAGVIQSPRHLIKEKRETATLKCYPIPRHDTVYWYQQGPGQDPQFLISFYEKMQSDKGSIPDRFSAQQFSDYHSELNMSSLELGDSALYFCASSPQTRGETQYFGPGTRLLVL.

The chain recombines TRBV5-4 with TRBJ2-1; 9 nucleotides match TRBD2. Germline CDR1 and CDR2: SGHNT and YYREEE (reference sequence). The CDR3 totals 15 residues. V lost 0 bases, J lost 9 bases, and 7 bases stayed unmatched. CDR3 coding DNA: TGTGCCAGCAGCTTGGGAGTAGCGGGAGAGGTTGAGCAGTTCTTC. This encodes CASSLGVAGEVEQFF.

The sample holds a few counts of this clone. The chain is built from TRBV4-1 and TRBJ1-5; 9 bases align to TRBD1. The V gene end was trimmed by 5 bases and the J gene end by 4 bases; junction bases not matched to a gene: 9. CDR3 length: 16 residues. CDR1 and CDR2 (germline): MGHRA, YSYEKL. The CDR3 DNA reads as TGCGCCAGCAGCTTCCGGACAGGGGCAAATAATCAGCCCCAGCATTTT. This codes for CASSFRTGANNQPQHF.

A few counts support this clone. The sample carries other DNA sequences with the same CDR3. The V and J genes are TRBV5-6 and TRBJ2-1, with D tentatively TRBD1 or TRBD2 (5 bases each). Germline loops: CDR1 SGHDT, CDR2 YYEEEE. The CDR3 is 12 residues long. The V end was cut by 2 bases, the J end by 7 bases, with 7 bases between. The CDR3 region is CASSLWGNEQFF. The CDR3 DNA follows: TGTGCCAGCAGCTTATGGGGGAATGAGCAGTTCTTC.

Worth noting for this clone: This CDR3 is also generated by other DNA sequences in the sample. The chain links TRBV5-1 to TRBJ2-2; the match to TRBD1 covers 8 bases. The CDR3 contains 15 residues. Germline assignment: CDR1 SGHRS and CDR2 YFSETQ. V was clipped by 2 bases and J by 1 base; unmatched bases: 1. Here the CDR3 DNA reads TGCGCCAGCAGCTTTGGGACAGGGAACACCGGGGAGCTGTTTTTT. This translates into CASSFGTGNTGELFF.

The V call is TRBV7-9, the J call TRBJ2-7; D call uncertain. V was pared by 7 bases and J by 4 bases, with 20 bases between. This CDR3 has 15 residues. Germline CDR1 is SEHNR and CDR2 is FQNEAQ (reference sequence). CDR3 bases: TGTGCCAGCACTGTAGGCGGCGGTACGAGGTACGAGCAGTACTTC. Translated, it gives CASTVGGGTRYEQYF.

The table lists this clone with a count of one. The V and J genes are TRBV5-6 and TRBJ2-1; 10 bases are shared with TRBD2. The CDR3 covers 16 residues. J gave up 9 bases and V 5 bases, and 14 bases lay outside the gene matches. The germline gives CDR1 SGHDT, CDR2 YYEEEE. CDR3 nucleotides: TGTGCCAGCAGGATAGGCGGGCTAGCGGGAGCTGCTGAGCAGTTCTTC. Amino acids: CASRIGGLAGAAEQFF.

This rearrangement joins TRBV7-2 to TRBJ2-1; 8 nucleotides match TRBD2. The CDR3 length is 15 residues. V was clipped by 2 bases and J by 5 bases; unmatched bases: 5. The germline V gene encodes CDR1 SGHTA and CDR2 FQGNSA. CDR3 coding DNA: TGTGCCAGCAGCTTAACGGCGGGAGGAAACAATGAGCAGTTCTTC. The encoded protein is CASSLTAGGNNEQFF. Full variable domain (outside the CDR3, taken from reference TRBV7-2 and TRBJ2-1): GAGVSQSPSNKVTEKGKDVELRCDPISGHTALYWYRQSLGQGLEFLIYFQGNSAPDKSGLPSDRFSAERTGGSVSTLTIQRTQQEDSAVYLCASSLTAGGNNEQFFGPGTRLTVL.

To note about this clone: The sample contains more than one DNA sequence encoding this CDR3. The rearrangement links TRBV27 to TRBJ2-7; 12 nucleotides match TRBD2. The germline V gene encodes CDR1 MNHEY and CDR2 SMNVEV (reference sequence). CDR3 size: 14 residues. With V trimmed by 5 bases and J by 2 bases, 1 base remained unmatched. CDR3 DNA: TGTGCCAGCAGTCTAGCGGGGGGGACCTACGAGCAGTACTTC. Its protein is CASSLAGGTYEQYF.

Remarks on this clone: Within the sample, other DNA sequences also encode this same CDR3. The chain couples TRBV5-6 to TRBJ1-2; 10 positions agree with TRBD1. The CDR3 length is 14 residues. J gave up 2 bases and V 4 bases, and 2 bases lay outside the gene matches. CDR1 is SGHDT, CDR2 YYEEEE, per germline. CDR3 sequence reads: CASSLGQGNYGYTF. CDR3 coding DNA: TGTGCCAGCAGCCTGGGACAGGGGAACTATGGCTACACCTTC. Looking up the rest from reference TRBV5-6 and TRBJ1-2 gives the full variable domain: DAGVTQSPTHLIKTRGQQVTLRCSPKSGHDTVSWYQQALGQGPQFIFQYYEEEERQRGNFPDRFSGHQFPNYSSELNVNALLLGDSALYLCASSLGQGNYGYTFGSGTRLTVV.

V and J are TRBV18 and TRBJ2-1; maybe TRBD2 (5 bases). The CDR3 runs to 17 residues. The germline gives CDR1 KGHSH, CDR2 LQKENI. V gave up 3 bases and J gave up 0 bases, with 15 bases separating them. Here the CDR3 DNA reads TGTGCCAGCTCACCTGAACTCCTGGGAGACTCCTACAATGAGCAGTTCTTC. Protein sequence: CASSPELLGDSYNEQFF.

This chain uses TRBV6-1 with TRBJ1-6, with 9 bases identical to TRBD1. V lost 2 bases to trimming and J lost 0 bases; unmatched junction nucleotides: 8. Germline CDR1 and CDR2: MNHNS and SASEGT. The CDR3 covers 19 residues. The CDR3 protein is CASSELGTGTISYNSPLHF. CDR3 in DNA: TGTGCCAGCAGTGAACTGGGGACAGGGACAATCTCCTATAATTCACCCCTCCACTTT.

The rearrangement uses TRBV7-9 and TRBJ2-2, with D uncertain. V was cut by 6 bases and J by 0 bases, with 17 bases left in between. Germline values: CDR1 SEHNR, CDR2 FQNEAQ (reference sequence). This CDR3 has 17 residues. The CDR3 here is CASRLTQRFTNTGELFF. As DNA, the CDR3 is TGTGCCAGCAGATTAACCCAGCGCTTCACGAACACCGGGGAGCTGTTTTTT. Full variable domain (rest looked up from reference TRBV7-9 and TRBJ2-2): DTGVSQNPRHKITKRGQNVTFRCDPISEHNRLYWYRQTLGQGPEFLTYFQNEAQLEKSRLLSDRFSAERPKGSFSTLEIQRTEQGDSAMYLCASRLTQRFTNTGELFFGEGSRLTVL.

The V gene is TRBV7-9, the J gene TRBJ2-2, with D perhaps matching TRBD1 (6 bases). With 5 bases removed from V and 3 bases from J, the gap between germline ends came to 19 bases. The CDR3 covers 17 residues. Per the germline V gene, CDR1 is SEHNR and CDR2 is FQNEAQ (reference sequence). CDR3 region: CASSALHREIDTGELFF. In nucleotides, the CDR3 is TGTGCCAGCAGCGCCTTACACAGGGAAATCGACACCGGGGAGCTGTTTTTT.

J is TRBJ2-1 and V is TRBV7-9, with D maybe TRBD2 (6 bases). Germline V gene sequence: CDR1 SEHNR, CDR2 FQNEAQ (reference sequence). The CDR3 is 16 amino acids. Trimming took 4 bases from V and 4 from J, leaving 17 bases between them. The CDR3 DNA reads TGTGCCAGCAGCTCCAAGGTCTTAGCGGTATACAATGAGCAGTTCTTC. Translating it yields CASSSKVLAVYNEQFF.

CDR3: CASSRGERGASGQFF. CDR3 sequence (DNA): TGTGCCAGCAGCAGAGGGGAGCGGGGGGCAAGTGGGCAGTTCTTC. This chain joins TRBV5-4 and TRBJ2-1; 9 bases are a match to TRBD2. The germline gives CDR1 SGHNT, CDR2 YYREEE (reference sequence). This CDR3 has 15 residues. Germline trimming cut 4 bases from V and 12 bases from J; bases unmatched to any gene: 14.

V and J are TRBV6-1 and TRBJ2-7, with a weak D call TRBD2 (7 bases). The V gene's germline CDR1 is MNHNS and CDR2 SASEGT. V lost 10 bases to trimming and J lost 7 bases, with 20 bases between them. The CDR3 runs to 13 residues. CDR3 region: CATTGRVGGEQYF. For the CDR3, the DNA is TGTGCCACCACAGGGAGGGTTGGAGGTGAGCAGTACTTC.

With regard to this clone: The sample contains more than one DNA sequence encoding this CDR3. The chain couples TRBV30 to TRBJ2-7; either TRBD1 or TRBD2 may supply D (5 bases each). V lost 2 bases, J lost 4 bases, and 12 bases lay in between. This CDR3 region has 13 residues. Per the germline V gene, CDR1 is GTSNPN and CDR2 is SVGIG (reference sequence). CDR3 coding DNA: TGTGCCTGGAGTTCAGGGTCGGGGTACGAGCAGTACTTC. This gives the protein CAWSSGSGYEQYF.

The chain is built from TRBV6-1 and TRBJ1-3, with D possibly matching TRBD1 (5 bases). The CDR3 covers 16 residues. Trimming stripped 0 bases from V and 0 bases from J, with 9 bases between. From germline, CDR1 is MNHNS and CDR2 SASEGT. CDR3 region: CASSEAEGFSGNTIYF. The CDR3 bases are TGTGCCAGCAGTGAAGCCGAGGGGTTCTCTGGAAACACCATATATTTT.

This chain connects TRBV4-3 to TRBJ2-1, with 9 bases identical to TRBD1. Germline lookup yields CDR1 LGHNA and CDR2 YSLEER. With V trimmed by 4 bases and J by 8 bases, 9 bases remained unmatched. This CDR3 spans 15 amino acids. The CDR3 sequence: CASSPYLDRGDEQFF. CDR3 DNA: TGCGCCAGCAGCCCCTATCTAGACAGGGGGGATGAGCAGTTCTTC.

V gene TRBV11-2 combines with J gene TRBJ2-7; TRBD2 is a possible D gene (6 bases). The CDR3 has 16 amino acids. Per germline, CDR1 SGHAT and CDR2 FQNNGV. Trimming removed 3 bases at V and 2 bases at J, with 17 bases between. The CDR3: CASSFISTRGTYEQYF. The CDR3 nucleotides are TGTGCCAGCAGCTTTATCTCCACCCGGGGGACCTACGAGCAGTACTTC.

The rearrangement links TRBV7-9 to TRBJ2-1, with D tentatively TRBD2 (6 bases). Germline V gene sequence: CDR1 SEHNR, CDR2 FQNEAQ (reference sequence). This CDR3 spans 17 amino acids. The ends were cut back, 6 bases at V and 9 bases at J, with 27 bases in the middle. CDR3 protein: CASRPPPVAGRGSEQFF. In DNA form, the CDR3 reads TGTGCCAGCAGGCCCCCTCCCGTTGCGGGACGGGGTAGTGAGCAGTTCTTC. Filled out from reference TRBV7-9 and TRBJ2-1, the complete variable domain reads DTGVSQNPRHKITKRGQNVTFRCDPISEHNRLYWYRQTLGQGPEFLTYFQNEAQLEKSRLLSDRFSAERPKGSFSTLEIQRTEQGDSAMYLCASRPPPVAGRGSEQFFGPGTRLTVL.

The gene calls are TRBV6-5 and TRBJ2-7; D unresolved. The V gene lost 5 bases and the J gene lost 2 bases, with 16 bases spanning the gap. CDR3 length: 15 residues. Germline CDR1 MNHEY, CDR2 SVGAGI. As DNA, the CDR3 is TGTGCCAGCAGTCCCCGCGTGGACGGAGCCTACGAGCAGTACTTC. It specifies CASSPRVDGAYEQYF.